The 29 T cell receptor beta chains given below trace back to one sample, sequenced in a study of CD4 T cells in relation to SARS-CoV-2 and coronaviruses. Assay: immunoSEQ multiplex PCR; the TCRdb copy retains only in-frame clones and omits some. The data hold under 50,000 clones, with 88% observed a single time. Sequences were obtained from memory CD4+ T cells from PBMCs. The receptors here all came from an adult with COVID-19.

This chain uses TRBV30 with TRBJ1-6; D unresolved. CDR1 is GTSNPN, CDR2 SVGIG, per germline (reference sequence). V lost 4 bases and J lost 9, with 13 bases in between. This CDR3 contains 13 residues. The CDR3 is CAWNRQVGSPLHF. The CDR3 nucleotides read TGTGCCTGGAATCGGCAGGTTGGTTCACCCCTCCACTTT.

The rearrangement joins TRBV7-2 to TRBJ2-7; 7 positions match TRBD2. V shed 1 base and J 6 bases; nucleotides not matched to a gene: 3. Per germline, CDR1 SGHTA and CDR2 FQGNSA. This CDR3 has 13 amino acids. This CDR3 reads CASSLVGGSEQYF. The CDR3 region has the DNA TGTGCCAGCAGCTTAGTCGGCGGGAGCGAGCAGTACTTC. Filled out from reference TRBV7-2 and TRBJ2-7, the complete variable domain reads GAGVSQSPSNKVTEKGKDVELRCDPISGHTALYWYRQSLGQGLEFLIYFQGNSAPDKSGLPSDRFSAERTGGSVSTLTIQRTQQEDSAVYLCASSLVGGSEQYFGPGTRLTVT.

V is TRBV6-6 and J is TRBJ2-7; the match to TRBD1 covers 7 bases. The germline gives CDR1 MNHNY, CDR2 SVGAGI (reference sequence). The length of the CDR3 is 12 residues. V lost 6 bases and J lost 7; bases outside the gene matches: 6. The CDR3, as DNA: TGTGCCAGCAGGCAGGGGGTCGGGGAGCAGTACTTC. The encoded protein is CASRQGVGEQYF.

This chain links TRBV5-1 with TRBJ2-3; TRBD2 is a possible D gene (6 bases). CDR1 and CDR2 (germline): SGHRS, YFSETQ. CDR3 length: 14 amino acids. The V gene lost 0 bases and the J gene lost 3 bases, with 8 bases spanning the gap. The CDR3: CASSLVRETDTQYF. CDR3 sequence (DNA): TGCGCCAGCAGCTTGGTACGGGAGACAGATACGCAGTATTTT.

The chain uses TRBV7-2 and TRBJ1-2, with D hard to call. The length of the CDR3 is 13 residues. With 9 bases removed from V and 0 bases from J, the gap between germline ends came to 11 bases. Germline CDR1 and CDR2: SGHTA and FQGNSA. CDR3 loop: CASRPTSNYGYTF. CDR3 nucleotides: TGTGCCAGTCGGCCCACCTCTAACTATGGCTACACCTTC. The variable domain in full, with the rest retrieved from reference TRBV7-2 and TRBJ1-2, is GAGVSQSPSNKVTEKGKDVELRCDPISGHTALYWYRQSLGQGLEFLIYFQGNSAPDKSGLPSDRFSAERTGGSVSTLTIQRTQQEDSAVYLCASRPTSNYGYTFGSGTRLTVV.

This clone was counted a single time. The chain carries TRBV10-2 and TRBJ1-2; D is possibly TRBD1 (5 bases). This CDR3 has 12 residues. Germline lookup yields CDR1 WSHSY and CDR2 SAAADI. CDR3 sequence (DNA): TGCGCTGGCGGGTCGGGGGGGGGAGGCTACACCTTC. This codes for CAGGSGGGGYTF.

The V call is TRBV5-1, the J call TRBJ1-5; tentatively, D is TRBD1 (5 bases). V lost 0 bases and J lost 3, with 7 bases in between. CDR1 SGHRS and CDR2 YFSETQ come from the germline V gene. The CDR3 contains 14 residues. The CDR3 region is CASSLGGNNQPQHF. CDR3 coding DNA: TGCGCCAGCAGCTTGGGGGGGAACAATCAGCCCCAGCATTTT.

V gene TRBV6-6 combines with J gene TRBJ1-5; D gene uncertain. Trimming took 0 bases from V and 5 from J, leaving 5 bases between them. The CDR3 spans 13 residues. Germline loops: CDR1 MNHNY, CDR2 SVGAGI (reference sequence). CDR3 protein: CASSYSLDQPQHF. The DNA for the CDR3 is TGTGCCAGCAGTTACTCGTTGGATCAGCCCCAGCATTTT.

This chain joins TRBV9 and TRBJ1-1, with D perhaps matching TRBD1 (6 bases). This CDR3 region has 14 residues. CDR1 SGDLS and CDR2 YYNGEE come from the germline V gene. V was trimmed by 3 bases and J by 1 base, leaving 10 bases between them. The CDR3 is CASSAPGQNTEAFF. The CDR3 coding sequence is TGTGCCAGCAGCGCCCCGGGACAGAACACTGAAGCTTTCTTT. The entire variable domain, with the rest obtained from reference TRBV9 and TRBJ1-1, is as follows: DSGVTQTPKHLITATGQRVTLRCSPRSGDLSVYWYQQSLDQGLQFLIQYYNGEERAKGNILERFSAQQFPDLHSELNLSSLELGDSALYFCASSAPGQNTEAFFGQGTRLTVV.

In its sample, this clone was seen once. The V and J genes are TRBV5-6 and TRBJ2-1, with 10 bases identical to TRBD1. The CDR3 covers 15 residues. Germline CDR1 reads SGHDT; CDR2 reads YYEEEE. V dropped 3 bases and J dropped 2; count of bases not matched to a gene: 2. The CDR3 DNA follows: TGTGCCAGCAGCTCCGGGACAGGGGCCTACAATGAGCAGTTCTTC. Translation: CASSSGTGAYNEQFF.

CDR3 nucleotides: TGCGCCAGCAGTGAGGGGACAGGGGGCTCCTACAATGAGCAGTTCTTC. Translation: CASSEGTGGSYNEQFF. The genes are TRBV10-1 and TRBJ2-1, with 11 bases lining up with TRBD1. This CDR3 is built from 16 residues. Germline loops: CDR1 WNHNN, CDR2 SYGVQD (reference sequence). The J segment lost 0 bases and the V segment lost 2 bases, leaving 0 bases of the junction unmatched.

The chain has TRBV19 and TRBJ1-5; 7 bases match TRBD1. Per the germline V gene, CDR1 is LNHDA and CDR2 is SQIVND (reference sequence). The CDR3 runs to 15 residues. Germline trimming cut 5 bases from V and 1 base from J; bases unmatched to any gene: 5. The CDR3 loop reads CASSPGQKSNQPQHF. The CDR3 nucleotides read TGTGCCAGTAGTCCGGGACAGAAAAGCAATCAGCCCCAGCATTTT.

V is TRBV29-1 and J is TRBJ1-3; D gene uncertain. CDR3 size: 12 residues. Trimming cost V 1 base and J 4 bases, with 5 bases left between them. The germline V gene encodes CDR1 SQVTM and CDR2 ANQGSEA. Written as DNA, the CDR3 is TGCAGCGTTGAAGTGGCCGGAAACACCATATATTTT. Residues: CSVEVAGNTIYF.

This chain links TRBV20-1 with TRBJ1-6; tentative D call: TRBD1 (6 bases). V shed 3 bases and J shed 4 bases, with 10 bases lying between them. The CDR3 contains 14 residues. From germline, CDR1 is DFQATT and CDR2 SNEGSKA (reference sequence). The CDR3 DNA reads TGCAGTGCTAGTGGAGACAGGTATAATTCACCCCTCCACTTT. It translates to CSASGDRYNSPLHF.

The chain has TRBV27 and TRBJ1-6; D call uncertain. V was shortened by 1 base and J by 4 bases, with 5 bases between the two germline ends. This CDR3 has 14 amino acids. Germline values: CDR1 MNHEY, CDR2 SMNVEV (reference sequence). CDR3 sequence reads: CASSLWGYNSPLHF. As DNA, the CDR3 is TGTGCCAGCAGTTTATGGGGATATAATTCACCCCTCCACTTT.

The rearrangement uses TRBV3-1 (or the pseudogene TRBV3-2) and TRBJ2-7, with D hard to call. CDR3 length: 15 residues. Per the germline V gene, CDR1 is LGHDT and CDR2 is YNNKEL (reference sequence). Between the trimmed V and J ends, which lost 1 base and 6 bases, there was a span of 16 bases. CDR3 sequence: CASSQGALIVGEQYF. As DNA, the CDR3 is TGTGCCAGCAGCCAAGGGGCCTTAATAGTAGGCGAGCAGTACTTC.

This rearrangement joins TRBV6-5 to TRBJ1-2, with D perhaps TRBD1 (6 bases). The length of the CDR3 is 13 residues. Per germline, CDR1 MNHEY and CDR2 SVGAGI. The V and J ends lost 6 bases and 2 bases respectively, with 10 bases between them. CDR3 loop: CASRVTGNYGYTF. The CDR3 DNA reads as TGTGCCAGCAGAGTCACAGGGAACTATGGCTACACCTTC.

The sample holds one count of this clone. The rearrangement links TRBV4-1 to TRBJ1-2; D ambiguous. The V and J ends lost 1 base and 2 bases respectively, with 11 bases between them. This CDR3 comprises 15 residues. The germline CDR1 and CDR2 sequences are MGHRA and YSYEKL. The CDR3 sequence: CASSQAPPGNYGYTF. Written as DNA, the CDR3 is TGCGCCAGCAGCCAAGCCCCCCCCGGCAACTATGGCTACACCTTC.

The chain uses TRBV4-2 and TRBJ2-4; 7 positions match TRBD2. The CDR3 sequence is 15 residues long. In germline, CDR1 is LGHNA, CDR2 YNFKEQ. V dropped 0 bases and J dropped 6; count of bases not matched to a gene: 5. CDR3 sequence (DNA): TGTGCCAGCAGCCAAGATTCGGCTAGCGGAAACATTCAGTACTTC. It is translated as CASSQDSASGNIQYF.

This clone has only a few counts. The CDR3 coding sequence is TGTGCCAGCTCACCTGGACAGGCAAACTCTGGAAACACCATATATTTT. As protein: CASSPGQANSGNTIYF. This chain joins TRBV18 and TRBJ1-3; 7 nucleotides line up with TRBD1. V was clipped by 3 bases and J by 0 bases; unmatched bases: 5. This CDR3 has 16 amino acids. The germline V gene has CDR1 KGHSH and CDR2 LQKENI. Supplemented by reference TRBV18 and TRBJ1-3, the full variable domain reads NAGVMQNPRHLVRRRGQEARLRCSPMKGHSHVYWYRQLPEEGLKFMVYLQKENIIDESGMPKERFSAEFPKEGPSILRIQQVVRGDSAAYFCASSPGQANSGNTIYFGEGSWLTVV.

This chain connects TRBV6-5 to TRBJ1-1; perhaps TRBD1 as D (5 bases). The CDR3 contains 13 residues. Germline V gene lookup returns CDR1 MNHEY and CDR2 SVGAGI. The germline V and J ends were trimmed by 2 bases and 4 bases, with 8 bases remaining between them. CDR3 coding DNA: TGTGCCAGCAGTTACGGGGGGGGCACTGAAGCTTTCTTT. This translates into CASSYGGGTEAFF.

The genes are TRBV5-1 and TRBJ2-7; D possibly corresponds to TRBD1 (5 bases). Trimming cost V 0 bases and J 5 bases, with 12 bases left between them. Per the germline V gene, CDR1 is SGHRS and CDR2 is YFSETQ. This CDR3 contains 14 residues. Here the CDR3 DNA reads TGCGCCAGCAGCTTGGGCAGGGTTATCGACGAGCAGTACTTC. It codes for CASSLGRVIDEQYF.

The rearrangement joins TRBV9 to TRBJ2-5; 7 nucleotides line up with TRBD1. The CDR3 covers 14 residues. The V gene's germline CDR1 is SGDLS and CDR2 YYNGEE. The junction had 8 bases not matched to a gene; V was cut back by 4 bases and J by 5 bases. The CDR3 nucleotides are TGTGCCAGCAGCATTAGAGGGGGCTGGGAGACCCAGTACTTC. Translation gives CASSIRGGWETQYF.

This clone has only a few counts. The V call is TRBV19, the J call TRBJ1-4; maybe TRBD1 (6 bases). CDR1 LNHDA and CDR2 SQIVND come from the germline V gene (reference sequence). Trimming pared 3 bases from V and 4 bases from J, leaving 12 bases between. This CDR3 comprises 15 residues. In DNA, the CDR3 is TGTGCCAGTAGTATCACCGGGACAAGTAATGAAAAACTGTTTTTT. Amino acid sequence: CASSITGTSNEKLFF.

The chain combines TRBV27 with TRBJ2-1; the match to TRBD1 covers 8 bases. The CDR3 has 13 residues. J gave up 1 base and V 10 bases, and 3 bases lay outside the gene matches. CDR1 is MNHEY, CDR2 SMNVEV, per germline (reference sequence). This CDR3 reads CATGQGSYNEQFF. CDR3 sequence (DNA): TGTGCCACCGGACAGGGTTCCTACAATGAGCAGTTCTTC.

The chain has TRBV27 and TRBJ2-2; the D gene is possibly TRBD1 (5 bases). Trimming removed 2 bases from V and 1 base from J, with 5 bases in between. The CDR3 length is 14 residues. The germline CDR1 and CDR2 sequences are MNHEY and SMNVEV (reference sequence). CDR3 residues: CASSLQGNTGELFF. CDR3 nucleotides: TGTGCCAGCAGTTTACAGGGGAACACCGGGGAGCTGTTTTTT.

The rearrangement uses TRBV10-3 and TRBJ2-1, with unresolved D. V dropped 11 bases and J dropped 0 bases, with 11 bases sitting between them. The CDR3 length is 13 residues. Germline V gene data show CDR1 as ENHRY and CDR2 as SYGVKD. CDR3 sequence reads: CAASPVSYNEQFF. The DNA of the CDR3 is TGTGCCGCCAGCCCGGTCTCCTACAATGAGCAGTTCTTC.

This sequence joins TRBV28 and TRBJ1-3; no definite D call. Germline CDR1 and CDR2: MDHEN and SYDVKM. The CDR3 covers 14 residues. V shed 3 bases and J shed 0 bases, with 6 bases lying between them. The chain's CDR3 is CASSFLVSGNTIYF. Written as DNA, the CDR3 is TGTGCCAGCAGTTTCTTGGTCTCTGGAAACACCATATATTTT.

The gene calls are TRBV5-8 and TRBJ2-2; D is unclear. The V and J ends lost 2 bases and 7 bases respectively, with 9 bases between them. Germline CDR1 SGHTS, CDR2 YDEGEE. This CDR3 is 13 amino acids long. The CDR3 spells CASSLISGGELFF. CDR3 sequence (DNA): TGTGCCAGCAGCTTAATTTCTGGCGGGGAGCTGTTTTTT.